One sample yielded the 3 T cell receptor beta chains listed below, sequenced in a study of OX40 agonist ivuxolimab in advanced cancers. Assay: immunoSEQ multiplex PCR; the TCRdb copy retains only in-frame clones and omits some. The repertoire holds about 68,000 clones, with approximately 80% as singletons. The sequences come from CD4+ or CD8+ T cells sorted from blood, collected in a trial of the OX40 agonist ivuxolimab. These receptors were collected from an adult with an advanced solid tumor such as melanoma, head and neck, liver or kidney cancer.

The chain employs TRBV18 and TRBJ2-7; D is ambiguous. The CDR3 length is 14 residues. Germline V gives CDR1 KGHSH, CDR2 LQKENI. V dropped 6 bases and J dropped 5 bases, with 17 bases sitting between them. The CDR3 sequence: CASSPAGLRDEQYF. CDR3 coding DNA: TGTGCCAGCTCCCCCGCAGGCCTTAGGGACGAGCAGTACTTC.

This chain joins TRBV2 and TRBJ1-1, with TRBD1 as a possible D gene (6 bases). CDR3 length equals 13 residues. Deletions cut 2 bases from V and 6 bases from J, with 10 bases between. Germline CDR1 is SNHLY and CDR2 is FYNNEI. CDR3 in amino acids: CASSEREGAEAFF. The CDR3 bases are TGTGCCAGCAGTGAAAGGGAGGGGGCTGAAGCTTTCTTT.

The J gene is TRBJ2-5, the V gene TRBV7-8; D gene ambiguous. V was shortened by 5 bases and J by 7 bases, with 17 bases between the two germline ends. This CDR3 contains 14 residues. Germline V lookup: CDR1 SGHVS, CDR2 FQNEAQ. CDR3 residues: CASSLRRPPGTQYF. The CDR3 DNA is TGTGCCAGCAGCCTTCGTCGGCCACCCGGGACCCAGTACTTC.